These 20 T cell receptor beta chains share one sample of origin, sequenced in a study of metastatic and nonmetastatic thyroid tumors. TCRdb reanalyzed the PCR reads with MiXCR. This sample has roughly 28,000 clones, with approximately 16% found just once. No patient received treatment before thyroid surgery. Material for sequencing was blood. The origin of the receptors is a female donor with papillary thyroid cancer or a benign thyroid nodule (not recorded which). Some clones in this sample may be carry-over from other donors' samples.

Only a few counts were recorded for this clone. Other DNA variants within this sample encode the same CDR3. The rearrangement links TRBV28 to TRBJ2-7; 7 bases match TRBD2. This CDR3 spans 14 amino acids. Germline lookup yields CDR1 MDHEN and CDR2 SYDVKM. J was trimmed by 4 bases and V by 5 bases; bases with no gene match: 8. CDR3 DNA sequence: TGTGCCAGCAGTCAGGCGGGAGTAACGTACGAGCAGTACTTC. Its translation is CASSQAGVTYEQYF. The full variable domain, rest sourced from reference TRBV28 and TRBJ2-7, is DVKVTQSSRYLVKRTGEKVFLECVQDMDHENMFWYRQDPGLGLRLIYFSYDVKMKEKGDIPEGYSVSREKKERFSLILESASTNQTSMYLCASSQAGVTYEQYFGPGTRLTVT.

This clone was observed at least ten times. The V call is TRBV20-1, the J call TRBJ2-3; D ambiguous. CDR3 length: 14 residues. Germline V gene data show CDR1 as DFQATT and CDR2 as SNEGSKA (reference sequence). V shed 0 bases and J shed 8 bases, with 15 bases lying between them. The CDR3 bases are TGCAGTGCTAGAGATTCGGACCTGCCGGGTACGCAGTATTTT. Translated, it gives CSARDSDLPGTQYF.

This clone was counted ten times or more. The chain combines TRBV28 with TRBJ2-7, with D maybe TRBD2 (5 bases). With 10 bases removed from V and 7 bases from J, the gap between germline ends came to 26 bases. The CDR3 loop spans 15 amino acids. Per the germline V gene, CDR1 is MDHEN and CDR2 is SYDVKM. CDR3 amino acids: CATNPSTRGYGEQYF. The CDR3 coding sequence is TGTGCCACCAACCCTTCTACCCGAGGGTATGGGGAGCAGTACTTC.

This clone occurred many times. Here the CDR3 reads CASSSGRTFQETQYF. The CDR3 coding sequence is TGTGCCAGCAGCTCCGGAAGAACGTTCCAAGAGACCCAGTACTTC. The chain couples TRBV7-2 to TRBJ2-5, with D unresolved. V gave up 4 bases and J gave up 1 base, with 13 bases separating them. This CDR3 contains 15 residues. CDR1 and CDR2 (germline): SGHTA, FQGNSA. Looking up the rest from reference TRBV7-2 and TRBJ2-5 gives the full variable domain: GAGVSQSPSNKVTEKGKDVELRCDPISGHTALYWYRQSLGQGLEFLIYFQGNSAPDKSGLPSDRFSAERTGGSVSTLTIQRTQQEDSAVYLCASSSGRTFQETQYFGPGTRLLVL.

This clone was seen once. The gene calls are TRBV7-8 and TRBJ2-5, with D tentatively TRBD2 (6 bases). Looked up from germline, CDR1 is SGHVS and CDR2 is FQNEAQ. The length of the CDR3 is 16 residues. Trimming removed 2 bases at V and 1 base at J, with 14 bases between. The CDR3 loop is CASSLRDRDFQETQYF. The CDR3, as DNA: TGTGCCAGCAGCTTAAGGGACCGGGACTTCCAAGAGACCCAGTACTTC. The full variable domain, completed using reference TRBV7-8 and TRBJ2-5, is GAGVSQSPRYKVAKRGQDVALRCDPISGHVSLFWYQQALGQGPEFLTYFQNEAQLDKSGLPSDRFFAERPEGSVSTLKIQRTQQEDSAVYLCASSLRDRDFQETQYFGPGTRLLVL.

This clone was detected many times. This chain links TRBV29-1 with TRBJ1-2; D is uncertain. This CDR3 spans 12 amino acids. Germline V gene lookup returns CDR1 SQVTM and CDR2 ANQGSEA. The V and J ends lost 8 bases and 7 bases respectively, with 17 bases between them. This CDR3 reads CSWAEGNGGYTF. Written as DNA, the CDR3 is TGCAGCTGGGCGGAGGGTAATGGTGGCTACACCTTC.

This clone was seen many times. This sequence joins TRBV20-1 and TRBJ2-3; 16 bases agree with TRBD2. Germline V gives CDR1 DFQATT, CDR2 SNEGSKA (reference sequence). This CDR3 spans 16 amino acids. Trimming at V came to 6 bases and at J to 4 bases, leaving 7 bases not matched to a gene. The DNA for the CDR3 is TGCAGTGCGCGGGGACTAGCGGGAGGGTTCGCAGATACGCAGTATTTT. Translation gives CSARGLAGGFADTQYF.

Of note for this clone: The junction departs from germline at one end; a sequencing error may be responsible. V gene TRBV28 combines with J gene TRBJ1-3; the D is unclear. The CDR3 has 13 residues. CDR1 and CDR2 from the germline V gene are MDHEN and SYDVKM. In DNA form, the CDR3 reads TGTGCCAGCACTTTATCCACCGGAAACACCATATATTTT. Its translation: CASTLSTGNTIYF.

This clone showed up many times. V gene TRBV9 combines with J gene TRBJ2-7; 10 positions match TRBD1. Germline V CDR1 and CDR2: SGDLS, YYNGEE. The V and J ends lost 0 bases and 4 bases, in that order; junction bases with no gene match: 4. This CDR3 has 15 residues. The CDR3 region has the DNA TGTGCCAGCAGCGTAGAGCCGGACAGGGGGTACGAGCAGTACTTC. Amino acids: CASSVEPDRGYEQYF.

This clone rates as medium-sized (0.01 to 0.1%). V and J are TRBV15 and TRBJ2-6, with D possibly being TRBD2 (6 bases). Germline CDR1 LNHNV, CDR2 YYDKDF (reference sequence). The CDR3 sequence is 14 residues long. The V gene lost 3 bases and the J gene lost 3 bases, with 6 bases spanning the gap. CDR3 region: CATSRDYGANVLTF. In DNA, the CDR3 is TGTGCCACCAGCAGGGACTATGGGGCCAACGTCCTGACTTTC.

By its share, this clone is medium-sized. The chain couples TRBV11-3 to TRBJ2-7; D is unclear. Germline V gene sequence: CDR1 SGHNT, CDR2 YENEEA. This CDR3 is 14 amino acids long. The V end was cut by 2 bases, the J end by 0 bases, with 8 bases between. This chain's CDR3 is CASSLRLASYEQYF. Written as DNA, the CDR3 is TGTGCCAGCAGCTTAAGGCTCGCCTCCTACGAGCAGTACTTC.

In its sample, this clone was seen many times. The chain is built from TRBV12-3 or TRBV12-4 and TRBJ2-2; D is undetermined. The V gene lost 6 bases and the J gene lost 0 bases, with 11 bases spanning the gap. The CDR3 loop spans 15 amino acids. The CDR3 here is CASRQLLANTGELFF. In DNA, the CDR3 is TGTGCCAGCAGACAGTTATTGGCGAACACCGGGGAGCTGTTTTTT.

This clone has at least ten counts. This chain connects TRBV7-2 to TRBJ2-1, with 14 nucleotides matching TRBD2. V lost 0 bases, J lost 4 bases, and 5 bases stayed unmatched. The CDR3 length is 18 residues. Per germline, CDR1 SGHTA and CDR2 FQGNSA. For the CDR3, the DNA is TGTGCCAGCAGCTTAGCCTGGACTAGCGGGAGGCTATACAATGAGCAGTTCTTC. Translated, it gives CASSLAWTSGRLYNEQFF.

This clone was seen at least ten times. The chain carries TRBV4-1 and TRBJ1-2; the D is unclear. V gave up 1 base and J gave up 6 bases, with 15 bases separating them. Germline V gives CDR1 MGHRA, CDR2 YSYEKL. This CDR3 comprises 15 residues. The CDR3 bases are TGCGCCAGCAGCCAAGGGGAGAAGGATCGGAATGGCTACACCTTC. Encoded protein: CASSQGEKDRNGYTF.

This clone qualifies as medium-sized. The chain carries TRBV11-3 and TRBJ2-7; D assignment may be TRBD1 or TRBD2 (5 bases each). Germline-derived CDR1 and CDR2 are SGHNT and YENEEA. The CDR3 runs to 14 residues. V dropped 1 base and J dropped 2 bases, with 9 bases sitting between them. DNA of the CDR3: TGTGCCAGCAGCTTAGGAGGGGCGGCCTACGAGCAGTACTTC. Translated: CASSLGGAAYEQYF.

This clone was seen a handful of times. This chain connects TRBV6-1 to TRBJ2-4; D gene unclear. The V and J ends lost 6 bases and 3 bases respectively, with 18 bases between them. CDR1 and CDR2 from the germline V gene are MNHNS and SASEGT. This CDR3 region has 16 residues. The CDR3 DNA reads as TGTGCCAGCAGCCGAACGACGTACTGCTACAAAAACATTCAGTACTTC. This sequence encodes CASSRTTYCYKNIQYF.

In this sample, this clone turned up many times. J is TRBJ2-7 and V is TRBV7-6, with a possible D match to TRBD1 (5 bases). This CDR3 contains 12 residues. Trimming removed 1 base at V and 6 bases at J, with 7 bases between. Germline V gene lookup returns CDR1 SGHVS and CDR2 FNYEAQ. This CDR3 reads CASSLVGAEQYF. The CDR3 nucleotides read TGTGCCAGCAGCTTAGTAGGGGCCGAGCAGTACTTC.

In its sample, this clone ranks as medium-sized. The J gene is TRBJ1-3, the V gene TRBV20-1; TRBD1 might be the D (6 bases). The germline V and J ends were trimmed by 6 bases and 2 bases, with 8 bases remaining between them. From germline, CDR1 is DFQATT and CDR2 SNEGSKA (reference sequence). This CDR3 has 12 amino acids. CDR3 region: CSAQGTGNTIYF. CDR3 DNA: TGCAGTGCCCAGGGGACTGGAAACACCATATATTTT.

This clone has at least ten counts. V usage is TRBV12-3 or TRBV12-4 and J usage is TRBJ1-4, with 8 bases that match TRBD1. The CDR3 length is 13 residues. V lost 6 bases, J lost 8 bases, and 5 bases stayed unmatched. This CDR3 reads CASSQTGDEKLFF. DNA for the CDR3: TGTGCCAGCAGCCAGACAGGGGACGAAAAACTGTTTTTT.

This clone came up many times. CDR3 bases: TGTGCCAGCAGCCGACTAGCGGGAGTTGGTACCGGGGAGCTGTTTTTT. This gives the protein CASSRLAGVGTGELFF. The J gene is TRBJ2-2, the V gene TRBV7-3; TRBD2 matches 12 bases. The germline gives CDR1 SGHTA, CDR2 FQGTGA. V lost 5 bases, J lost 5 bases, and 6 bases stayed unmatched. There are 16 residues in the CDR3.